Reported below is one T cell receptor (beta chain). In assigning cohorts, the study relied on participant-reported clinical history. Original processing methods: Reference gene primer amplification in the assay estimated nucleated cell counts. Clones were read by immunoSEQ multiplex PCR, and TCRdb kept only the in-frame ones, dropping some. D and trimming come from the DNA, and the V and J calls and clone size come from that table. The repertoire includes approximately 200,000 clones, roughly 83% of them detected once, and under 1.5% sits in the top ten. CDR3 length: 13 amino acids. CDR1 and CDR2 (germline): LNHDA, SQIVND (reference sequence). The data stem from a study of blood T cell repertoires in COVID-19. Overall study: Some COVID-19 samples were acute and others convalescent; all came from the United States, Italy and Spain.

This receptor was obtained from a woman in her 40s with acute COVID-19. The chain carries TRBV19 and TRBJ1-5; TRBD1 matches 7 bases. Sequenced: PBMCs or T cells enriched from blood (not recorded which). Here the CDR3 DNA reads TGTGCTTCGACAGGGACGGACGATCAGCCCCAGCATTTT. Protein sequence: CASTGTDDQPQHF.